Presented here are 23 T cell receptor beta chains from one specimen sequenced in a study of blood T cell repertoires in COVID-19. Produced via immunoSEQ multiplex PCR; TCRdb's table is partial and in-frame only. Here the sample spans around 220,000 clones, roughly 89% being singletons. The sequenced material came from PBMCs or T cells enriched from blood (not recorded which). The receptors derive from a man aged 25-45 years who had been exposed to COVID-19.

The chain combines TRBV15 with TRBJ2-4, with D possibly being TRBD2 (5 bases). Between the trimmed V and J ends, which lost 1 base and 11 bases, there was a span of 12 bases. Germline CDR1 is LNHNV and CDR2 is YYDKDF (reference sequence). CDR3 size: 13 residues. Here the CDR3 reads CATSRGVSEVQYF. CDR3 bases: TGTGCCACCAGCAGAGGTGTTTCGGAGGTTCAGTACTTC.

The V gene is TRBV21-1, the J gene TRBJ2-1; TRBD1 was called by the table and not checked on the DNA. TRBV21-1 is assigned pseudogene status. The CDR3 has 13 residues. The CDR3 DNA reads as TGTGCCATGACAGGGGCTTGGGACAATGAGCAGTTCTTC. Amino acids: CAMTGAWDNEQFF.

The gene calls are TRBV7-8 and TRBJ2-5, with 7 bases lining up with TRBD2. V lost 8 bases and J lost 5; bases outside the gene matches: 11. CDR3 length: 14 amino acids. Germline assignment: CDR1 SGHVS and CDR2 FQNEAQ. The CDR3 spells CASAREGLGETQYF. For the CDR3, the DNA is TGTGCCAGCGCGAGGGAGGGGCTTGGGGAGACCCAGTACTTC.

V is TRBV6-5 and J is TRBJ1-2, with a tentative D call TRBD1 (5 bases). Trimming cost V 6 bases and J 6 bases, with 20 bases left between them. Germline-derived CDR1 and CDR2 are MNHEY and SVGAGI. This CDR3 spans 15 amino acids. Here the CDR3 reads CASSPQQDYFDGYTF. The CDR3 nucleotides are TGTGCCAGCAGCCCGCAACAGGACTACTTTGATGGCTACACCTTC.

The gene calls are TRBV19 and TRBJ2-2; TRBD2 matches at 11 bases. CDR1 is LNHDA and CDR2 is SQIVND in the germline V gene (reference sequence). The V segment lost 3 bases and the J segment 1 base; nucleotides outside the gene matches: 1. The CDR3 is 16 amino acids. The CDR3 coding sequence is TGTGCCAGTAGTATTAGCGGGAGGGGGAACACCGGGGAGCTGTTTTTT. It encodes CASSISGRGNTGELFF.

The chain is built from TRBV18 and TRBJ2-1; TRBD1 matches 8 bases. The V and J ends lost 3 bases and 5 bases, in that order; junction bases with no gene match: 12. The germline gives CDR1 KGHSH, CDR2 LQKENI. CDR3 length equals 17 residues. Written as DNA, the CDR3 is TGTGCCAGCTCACCCCACTTGGACAGGGTCCCTAACAATGAGCAGTTCTTC. As protein: CASSPHLDRVPNNEQFF.

The chain has TRBV5-4 and TRBJ1-3, with D unclear. The V gene lost 5 bases and the J gene lost 2 bases, with 8 bases spanning the gap. The CDR3 totals 13 residues. Germline V CDR1 and CDR2: SGHNT, YYREEE (reference sequence). The CDR3 DNA reads TGTGCCAGCAGTCCCGTTGCTGGAAACACCATATATTTT. Protein product: CASSPVAGNTIYF.

This clone occurred a few times. The V gene is TRBV5-5, the J gene TRBJ2-7; 9 bases fit TRBD1. Germline CDR1 reads SGHKS; CDR2 reads YYEKEE (reference sequence). This CDR3 comprises 17 residues. Unmatched junction bases numbered 14, after V lost 4 bases and J lost 3 bases. The CDR3 sequence: CASSNAATGGNYYEQYF. Here the CDR3 DNA reads TGTGCCAGCAGCAACGCGGCCACAGGGGGCAATTACTACGAGCAGTACTTC.

The rearrangement links TRBV6-5 to TRBJ1-2, with D unclear. V shed 10 bases and J shed 0 bases, with 9 bases lying between them. The CDR3 runs to 12 residues. Germline CDR1 is MNHEY and CDR2 is SVGAGI. This CDR3 is CATRRTNYGYTF. For the CDR3, the DNA is TGTGCCACGCGGCGAACTAACTATGGCTACACCTTC.

This sequence joins TRBV12-5 and TRBJ2-3; D may be TRBD2 (5 bases). This CDR3 is 13 amino acids long. The ends were cut back, 8 bases at V and 6 bases at J, with 15 bases in the middle. The germline V gene encodes CDR1 LGHNT and CDR2 FRNRAP. Here the CDR3 DNA reads TGTGCTAGTTCCCTAGGGCGGGTGGATACGCAGTATTTT. Translated, it gives CASSLGRVDTQYF.

The chain couples TRBV6-4 to TRBJ1-2, with 8 bases matching TRBD1. V lost 7 bases to trimming and J lost 5 bases; unmatched junction nucleotides: 9. The CDR3 runs 14 residues. Germline-derived CDR1 and CDR2 are MRHNA and SNTAGT. The CDR3 sequence is CASKGQEETYGYTF. CDR3 nucleotide sequence: TGTGCCAGCAAGGGACAGGAGGAGACTTATGGCTACACCTTC.

This rearrangement joins TRBV4-1 to TRBJ2-3; 11 bases are a match to TRBD2. The CDR3 contains 14 residues. V was clipped by 3 bases and J by 6 bases; unmatched bases: 2. The germline V gene encodes CDR1 MGHRA and CDR2 YSYEKL. The CDR3 DNA reads as TGCGCCAGCAGCCAGACTAGCGGGGAGGATACGCAGTATTTT. This gives the protein CASSQTSGEDTQYF.

This clone has more than one count but fewer than ten. The chain links TRBV27 to TRBJ1-2; 8 bases align to TRBD1. CDR1 and CDR2 from the germline V gene are MNHEY and SMNVEV (reference sequence). V shed 6 bases, J shed 8 bases, and the junction held 5 bases outside the gene matches. This CDR3 spans 12 amino acids. In DNA form, the CDR3 reads TGTGCCAGCAGCCCCGACAGGGGAGGCTACACCTTC. Its protein product is CASSPDRGGYTF.

The V and J genes are TRBV5-1 and TRBJ2-3, with 11 nucleotides matching TRBD1. With 2 bases clipped from V and 8 bases from J, the junction kept 10 bases outside the gene matches. Germline-derived CDR1 and CDR2 are SGHRS and YFSETQ. The CDR3 loop spans 16 amino acids. CDR3 DNA: TGCGCCAGCAGCTTTTCAGGACAGGGGGCTCGAGGTACGCAGTATTTT. Encoded protein: CASSFSGQGARGTQYF.

The CDR3: CASSESGGQPQHF. CDR3 bases: TGTGCCAGCAGTGAATCAGGAGGCCAGCCCCAGCATTTT. This chain connects TRBV6-1 to TRBJ1-5; D not resolved. Germline-derived CDR1 and CDR2 are MNHNS and SASEGT. Trimming cost V 2 bases and J 7 bases, with 9 bases left between them. This CDR3 has 13 amino acids.

This sequence joins TRBV6-2 or TRBV6-3 and TRBJ2-1, with 9 bases matching TRBD2. V dropped 6 bases and J dropped 7; count of bases not matched to a gene: 34. Germline loops: CDR1 MNHEY, CDR2 SVGEGT. The CDR3 has 23 residues. The chain's CDR3 is CASSPPLEAQGFVVLAGSNEQFF. For the CDR3, the DNA is TGTGCCAGCAGCCCCCCCTTAGAAGCACAGGGCTTCGTAGTGCTAGCGGGGTCAAATGAGCAGTTCTTC.

This chain links TRBV7-9 with TRBJ1-1, with TRBD1 matching over 8 bases. The CDR3 is made up of 16 amino acids. V lost 5 bases to trimming and J lost 10 bases; unmatched junction nucleotides: 18. Per germline, CDR1 SEHNR and CDR2 FQNEAQ (reference sequence). CDR3 sequence (DNA): TGTGCCAGCAGCCCAGTCCGGGACAGGTCGTTTTTAGGAGCTTTCTTT. Translation gives CASSPVRDRSFLGAFF.

Notes on this clone: The same CDR3 is also encoded by other DNA sequences in this sample. The chain employs TRBV6-5 and TRBJ1-1; D possibly corresponds to TRBD1 (6 bases). The CDR3 consists of 15 residues. Germline V gene lookup returns CDR1 MNHEY and CDR2 SVGAGI. V was clipped by 1 base and J by 0 bases, with 9 bases between them. CDR3 sequence reads: CASSYLDSLNTEAFF. DNA of the CDR3: TGTGCCAGCAGTTACTTGGACAGTTTGAACACTGAAGCTTTCTTT.

V gene TRBV25-1 combines with J gene TRBJ1-4, with D unresolved. The CDR3 loop spans 15 amino acids. Between the trimmed V and J ends, which lost 4 bases and 1 base, there was a span of 10 bases. CDR1 and CDR2 (germline): MGHDK, SYGVNS. The CDR3 region has the DNA TGTGCCAGCAGTGGATATTCGGGAACTAATGAAAAACTGTTTTTT. Translated, it gives CASSGYSGTNEKLFF.

The chain is built from TRBV15 and TRBJ2-7; D may be TRBD2 (6 bases). V was pared by 0 bases and J by 0 bases, with 9 bases between. The germline V gene has CDR1 LNHNV and CDR2 YYDKDF (reference sequence). This CDR3 has 15 amino acids. The CDR3 is CATSREGGRSYEQYF. The DNA for the CDR3 is TGTGCCACCAGCAGAGAGGGGGGACGCTCCTACGAGCAGTACTTC.

The V gene is TRBV27, the J gene TRBJ1-4; D gene unclear. Deletions cut 7 bases from V and 0 bases from J, with 6 bases between. CDR3 size: 13 residues. Germline values: CDR1 MNHEY, CDR2 SMNVEV (reference sequence). The CDR3 coding sequence is TGTGCCAGCATGCGCTCAACTAATGAAAAACTGTTTTTT. It yields the protein CASMRSTNEKLFF. The whole variable domain, filled in from reference TRBV27 and TRBJ1-4, reads EAQVTQNPRYLITVTGKKLTVTCSQNMNHEYMSWYRQDPGLGLRQIYYSMNVEVTDKGDVPEGYKVSRKEKRNFPLILESPSPNQTSLYFCASMRSTNEKLFFGSGTQLSVL.

This chain links TRBV19 with TRBJ1-1; possibly TRBD1 for D (6 bases). CDR3 length: 14 amino acids. Germline assignment: CDR1 LNHDA and CDR2 SQIVND (reference sequence). V was pared by 8 bases and J by 6 bases, with 19 bases between. CDR3 amino acids: CASLSTGLRSEAFF. The CDR3 nucleotides read TGTGCCAGTCTTTCAACAGGGCTAAGGTCTGAAGCTTTCTTT.

This clone was seen only once. The V and J genes are TRBV5-1 and TRBJ2-3, with 14 nucleotides matching TRBD2. V gave up 4 bases and J gave up 5 bases; unmatched junction bases: 6. Germline CDR1 is SGHRS and CDR2 is YFSETQ. The CDR3 consists of 16 residues. DNA of the CDR3: TGCGCCAGCAGCACAGGGACTAGCGGGGGTGAAGATACGCAGTATTTT. Amino acids: CASSTGTSGGEDTQYF.